Following are 7 T cell receptor beta chains from one sample sequenced in a study of blood T cell repertoires in COVID-19 (dated by TCRdb to 2019 to 2021). The library was produced with the immunoSEQ multiplex PCR assay. TCRdb stores this immuneACCESS table with in-frame sequences only. Part of the clones is absent; in the studies checked, under half of the shortfall reflects unresolved V genes, and no reason is known for the rest. The sample data list 100,000 to 150,000 clones, and around nine tenths of these were observed just once. The top ten clones comprise approximately 1.1% of the sample. Sequenced input: peripheral blood. These receptors were taken from a woman aged 80 or over with acute or convalescent COVID-19.

The chain has TRBV18 and TRBJ1-2; 7 positions agree with TRBD1. The germline V gene encodes CDR1 KGHSH and CDR2 LQKENI. This CDR3 region has 13 residues. Trimming removed 5 bases from V and 4 bases from J; junction bases left unmatched: 4. The CDR3 sequence is CASSGQEGYGYTF. CDR3 bases: TGTGCCAGCTCAGGACAGGAGGGCTATGGCTACACCTTC.

The chain uses TRBV7-3 and TRBJ1-1; 9 bases line up with TRBD1. The CDR3 contains 14 residues. From germline, CDR1 is SGHTA and CDR2 FQGTGA. Unmatched junction bases numbered 5, after V lost 2 bases and J lost 7 bases. CDR3: CASSLGTTGGEAFF. The CDR3 DNA follows: TGTGCCAGCAGCTTAGGTACGACAGGGGGTGAAGCTTTCTTT.

The chain joins TRBV7-9 to TRBJ1-2; TRBD1 might be the D (5 bases). This CDR3 spans 15 amino acids. The V gene's germline CDR1 is SEHNR and CDR2 FQNEAQ (reference sequence). Trimming shortened V by 1 base and J by 4 bases, and 13 bases separated the two germline ends. This chain's CDR3 is CASSLGVQGGYGYTF. The DNA of the CDR3 is TGTGCCAGCAGCTTAGGGGTCCAGGGAGGCTATGGCTACACCTTC.

The rearrangement joins TRBV9 to TRBJ2-5; D possibly corresponds to TRBD2 (6 bases). The germline V and J ends were trimmed by 0 bases and 4 bases, with 13 bases remaining between them. The CDR3 contains 15 residues. Germline lookup yields CDR1 SGDLS and CDR2 YYNGEE. The CDR3: CASSVAAGRGETQYF. The CDR3 DNA sequence: TGTGCCAGCAGCGTAGCGGCAGGGCGGGGAGAGACCCAGTACTTC.

The chain carries TRBV24-1 and TRBJ2-1; 8 bases line up with TRBD2. There are 13 residues in the CDR3. Germline V gene lookup returns CDR1 KGHDR and CDR2 SFDVKD. V was pared by 9 bases and J by 9 bases, with 9 bases of the junction left unmatched. CDR3 residues: CATGGTSRSEQFF. In DNA, the CDR3 is TGTGCCACCGGCGGGACTAGTCGTAGTGAGCAGTTCTTC.

The chain is built from TRBV1 and TRBJ2-5; the D call in the table, TRBD2, was not verified against the DNA. TRBV1 is flagged as a pseudogene. The CDR3 spans 15 residues. As DNA, the CDR3 is TGCACCAGCAGCCCCCAGCGGGGGTCGGAAGAGACCCAGTACTTC. It codes for CTSSPQRGSEETQYF.

V gene TRBV2 combines with J gene TRBJ2-7, with D tentatively TRBD1 (7 bases). V lost 3 bases and J lost 4, with 16 bases in between. Looked up from germline, CDR1 is SNHLY and CDR2 is FYNNEI. The CDR3 extends over 15 amino acids. CDR3 DNA sequence: TGTGCCAGCAGTGAGAGGGCAGGGGGGCCGTACGAGCAGTACTTC. Residues: CASSERAGGPYEQYF.